The T cell receptor (beta chain) under discussion was sequenced for a study of T cell repertoires in cytomegalovirus infection. From the reads, TCRdb called clonotypes with MiXCR, one entry per CDR3 protein. The sample lists roughly 500,000 distinct CDR3 sequences, 16% occurring once. CDR3 size: 14 residues. Trimming left V 6 bases short and J 3 bases short, with 15 bases between. Germline CDR1 and CDR2: LNHDA and SQIVND (reference sequence). Sequencing was done on a sample of CD8+ T cells from PBMCs. The receptor's source is a human donor in good health (CMV status not recorded). Some clones in this sample may be carry-over from other donors' samples. The chain uses TRBV19 and TRBJ2-7; D call uncertain. CDR3 loop: CASRNRAGLYEQYF. The CDR3 region has the DNA TGTGCCAGTAGGAACCGAGCCGGGCTCTACGAGCAGTACTTC.